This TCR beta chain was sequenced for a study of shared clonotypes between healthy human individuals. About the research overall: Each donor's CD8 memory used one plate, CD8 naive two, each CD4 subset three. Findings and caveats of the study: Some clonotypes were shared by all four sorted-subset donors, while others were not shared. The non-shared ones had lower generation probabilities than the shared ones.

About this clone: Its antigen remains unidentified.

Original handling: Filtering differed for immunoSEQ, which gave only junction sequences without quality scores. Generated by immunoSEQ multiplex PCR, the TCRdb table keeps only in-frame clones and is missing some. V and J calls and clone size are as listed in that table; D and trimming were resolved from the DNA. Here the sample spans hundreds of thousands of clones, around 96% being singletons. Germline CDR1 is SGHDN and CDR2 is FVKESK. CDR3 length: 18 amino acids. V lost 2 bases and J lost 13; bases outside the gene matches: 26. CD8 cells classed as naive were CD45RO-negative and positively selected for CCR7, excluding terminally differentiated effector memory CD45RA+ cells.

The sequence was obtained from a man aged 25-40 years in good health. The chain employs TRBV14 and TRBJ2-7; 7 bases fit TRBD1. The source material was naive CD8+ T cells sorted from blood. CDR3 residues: CASSQFGSTRQGGIGAYF. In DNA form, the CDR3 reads TGTGCCAGCAGCCAATTCGGCTCAACGAGACAGGGTGGCATTGGGGCTTACTTC.